The 21 T cell receptor beta chains below all came from one sample that was sequenced in a study. Using its own MiXCR run on the RT-PCR reads, TCRdb lists one record per CDR3 protein. The sample shows 550,000 to 750,000 distinct CDR3 sequences, approximately 15% of them seen only once. Specimen: memory CD4+ T cells from blood. The receptors shown here come from a female donor in good health, serving as a healthy control.

This clonotype was seen a few times. The chain couples TRBV20-1 to TRBJ2-3, with 7 nucleotides matching TRBD1. V lost 8 bases to trimming and J lost 4 bases; unmatched junction nucleotides: 15. The CDR3 is made up of 15 amino acids. CDR1 DFQATT and CDR2 SNEGSKA come from the germline V gene (reference sequence). CDR3: CSSQGGYRDSDTQYF. CDR3 nucleotides: TGCAGTAGCCAAGGGGGCTACAGGGATTCAGATACGCAGTATTTT.

This chain uses TRBV14 with TRBJ2-3, with 12 bases aligning to TRBD2. The CDR3 loop spans 19 amino acids. Germline V gene sequence: CDR1 SGHDN, CDR2 FVKESK. V lost 4 bases and J lost 4; bases outside the gene matches: 15. The CDR3: CASSPPGLAGFTGADTQYF. The CDR3 nucleotides are TGTGCCAGCAGCCCCCCGGGACTAGCGGGTTTTACGGGTGCAGATACGCAGTATTTT.

The chain has TRBV12-3 or TRBV12-4 and TRBJ2-7, with D hard to call. Trimming shortened V by 0 bases and J by 2 bases, and 8 bases separated the two germline ends. This CDR3 region has 14 residues. The CDR3 nucleotides are TGTGCCAGCAGTTTAGCGAATACCCCCTACGAGCAGTACTTC. Translation: CASSLANTPYEQYF.

The V gene is TRBV28, the J gene TRBJ1-1, with D possibly being TRBD1 (6 bases). V dropped 3 bases and J dropped 1 base, with 15 bases sitting between them. Looked up from germline, CDR1 is MDHEN and CDR2 is SYDVKM. The CDR3 runs to 16 residues. CDR3 sequence: CASSLGPDSGNTEAFF. The CDR3 nucleotides read TGTGCCAGCAGTTTGGGGCCGGACAGCGGGAACACTGAAGCTTTCTTT.

CDR3 residues: CASSLARQVAFF. As DNA, the CDR3 is TGTGCCAGCAGCTTAGCGCGACAGGTGGCTTTCTTT. The rearrangement joins TRBV7-2 to TRBJ1-1; maybe TRBD1 (6 bases). Trimming took 0 bases from V and 11 from J, leaving 10 bases between them. Germline-derived CDR1 and CDR2 are SGHTA and FQGNSA. This CDR3 has 12 amino acids.

The chain couples TRBV7-8 to TRBJ1-1; TRBD1 agrees at 9 bases. The CDR3 has 13 amino acids. Trimming took 4 bases from V and 10 from J; bases not matched to a gene: 7. Germline V gene lookup returns CDR1 SGHVS and CDR2 FQNEAQ. CDR3 coding DNA: TGTGCCAGCAGCTGGACAGGGGCCGGAGGAGCTTTCTTT. Translation gives CASSWTGAGGAFF.

The genes are TRBV20-1 and TRBJ2-7, with D uncertain. Per the germline V gene, CDR1 is DFQATT and CDR2 is SNEGSKA (reference sequence). The germline V and J ends were trimmed by 1 base and 7 bases, with 17 bases remaining between them. CDR3 length: 14 amino acids. In DNA, the CDR3 is TGCAGTGCTAGAGCGGGCCAGGCATTTTATGAGCAGTACTTC. It specifies CSARAGQAFYEQYF.

This clonotype has more than one count but fewer than ten. CDR3 protein: CASSLVGTSGPQETQYF. Written as DNA, the CDR3 is TGTGCCAGCAGCTTAGTTGGGACTAGCGGGCCCCAAGAGACCCAGTACTTC. This chain uses TRBV7-2 with TRBJ2-5; 12 bases are shared with TRBD2. This CDR3 is built from 17 residues. CDR1 and CDR2 (germline): SGHTA, FQGNSA. V was pared by 1 base and J by 1 base, with 4 bases of the junction left unmatched.

This clonotype has just a few counts. The genes are TRBV27 and TRBJ2-5, with 7 bases lining up with TRBD2. CDR1 MNHEY and CDR2 SMNVEV come from the germline V gene (reference sequence). V gave up 2 bases and J gave up 5 bases; unmatched junction bases: 14. This CDR3 is built from 17 residues. The CDR3 nucleotides read TGTGCCAGCAGTTTACGGGCTAGCGGCGCCTATGAGGAGACCCAGTACTTC. Translated, it gives CASSLRASGAYEETQYF.

This clonotype occurred a few times. The chain joins TRBV5-4 to TRBJ2-4; 7 nucleotides line up with TRBD2. The CDR3 contains 15 residues. Unmatched junction bases numbered 8, after V lost 2 bases and J lost 6 bases. Germline loops: CDR1 SGHNT, CDR2 YYREEE (reference sequence). As DNA, the CDR3 is TGTGCCAGCAGCTTAGAGCGGGAAGCGGGAAACATTCAGTACTTC. As protein: CASSLEREAGNIQYF.

The chain carries TRBV20-1 and TRBJ1-5; D gene uncertain. The CDR3 is made up of 14 amino acids. Per germline, CDR1 DFQATT and CDR2 SNEGSKA (reference sequence). The germline V and J ends were trimmed by 4 bases and 0 bases, with 10 bases remaining between them. The CDR3 sequence is CSAKGSVSNQPQHF. The DNA of the CDR3 is TGCAGTGCTAAGGGATCGGTTAGCAATCAGCCCCAGCATTTT.

This clonotype was found once. This sequence joins TRBV18 and TRBJ2-7; D is unclear. The CDR3 runs to 13 residues. The germline CDR1 and CDR2 sequences are KGHSH and LQKENI. Between the trimmed V and J ends, which lost 6 bases and 3 bases, there was a span of 12 bases. The CDR3 is CASSQSDGYEQYF. CDR3 coding DNA: TGTGCCAGCTCCCAATCTGATGGCTACGAGCAGTACTTC.

This clonotype was found a few times. V and J are TRBV10-3 and TRBJ1-2; D is perhaps TRBD1 (6 bases). CDR1 and CDR2 from the germline V gene are ENHRY and SYGVKD. CDR3 length: 13 residues. The V end lost 4 bases, the J end lost 6 bases, and 12 bases lay between the germline ends. The CDR3 region has the DNA TGTGCCATCAGTGCGGTAGGGGGGAATGGCTACACCTTC. It yields the protein CAISAVGGNGYTF.

This clonotype was counted many times. This chain uses TRBV12-3 or TRBV12-4 with TRBJ2-3; 10 nucleotides agree with TRBD2. Trimming cost V 3 bases and J 2 bases; bases outside gene matches: 14. The CDR3 extends over 19 amino acids. CDR3 sequence reads: CASSFWGGGLAVSTDTQYF. The CDR3 region has the DNA TGTGCCAGCAGTTTTTGGGGGGGCGGACTAGCGGTCTCCACAGATACGCAGTATTTT.

The DNA for the CDR3 is TGTGCCAGCAGCGCCTCGGGACTAGCGGGCACAGATACGCAGTATTTT. Its protein is CASSASGLAGTDTQYF. The chain combines TRBV11-2 with TRBJ2-3; 11 nucleotides match TRBD2. The germline CDR1 and CDR2 sequences are SGHAT and FQNNGV. The CDR3 loop spans 16 amino acids. Trimming cost V 5 bases and J 1 base; bases outside gene matches: 5.

This chain links TRBV20-1 with TRBJ1-1; 9 bases line up with TRBD1. The V and J ends lost 1 base and 4 bases, in that order; junction bases with no gene match: 7. The CDR3 contains 15 residues. Germline CDR1 is DFQATT and CDR2 is SNEGSKA (reference sequence). The chain's CDR3 is CSARVMTGGGTEAFF. CDR3 coding DNA: TGCAGTGCTAGAGTTATGACAGGGGGGGGCACTGAAGCTTTCTTT.

The CDR3 is CASSLTADPPLHF. CDR3 in DNA: TGTGCCAGCAGTTTGACGGCAGATCCACCCCTCCACTTT. The V gene is TRBV12-3 or TRBV12-4, the J gene TRBJ1-6; D not resolved. V dropped 3 bases and J dropped 11 bases, with 11 bases sitting between them. CDR3 length: 13 residues.

This clonotype was observed a few times. The chain joins TRBV7-6 to TRBJ2-1; D unresolved. The germline V and J ends were trimmed by 5 bases and 2 bases, with 10 bases remaining between them. CDR3 length: 14 amino acids. Germline CDR1 and CDR2: SGHVS and FNYEAQ. For the CDR3, the DNA is TGTGCCAGCAGCCCCCTCTGGGCCTACAATGAGCAGTTCTTC. Its translation is CASSPLWAYNEQFF.

This clonotype was recorded a few times. The V gene is TRBV6-6, the J gene TRBJ1-5; TRBD1 is a possible D gene (5 bases). The CDR3 runs to 15 residues. CDR1 is MNHNY, CDR2 SVGAGI, per germline (reference sequence). The V end lost 0 bases, the J end lost 7 bases, and 13 bases lay between the germline ends. As DNA, the CDR3 is TGTGCCAGCAGTTACTCGAGTTCAGGGAGCCAGCCCCAGCATTTT. Translated, it gives CASSYSSSGSQPQHF.

Here the CDR3 reads CASSQPGVGGQPQHF. CDR3 in DNA: TGTGCCAGCAGTCAACCAGGCGTTGGGGGTCAGCCCCAGCATTTT. The chain joins TRBV6-2 or TRBV6-3 to TRBJ1-5, with TRBD1 as a possible D gene (5 bases). From germline, CDR1 is MNHEY and CDR2 SVGEGT. The CDR3 is 15 amino acids. The V and J ends lost 5 bases and 6 bases respectively, with 17 bases between them.

This clonotype was counted between two and nine times. The rearrangement joins TRBV6-2 or TRBV6-3 to TRBJ2-1; 7 positions match TRBD1. V lost 6 bases, J lost 6 bases, and 5 bases stayed unmatched. CDR1 and CDR2 (germline): MNHEY, SVGEGT. This CDR3 has 13 residues. This CDR3 reads CASSPYRGNEQFF. CDR3 DNA: TGTGCCAGCAGCCCCTACAGGGGCAATGAGCAGTTCTTC.